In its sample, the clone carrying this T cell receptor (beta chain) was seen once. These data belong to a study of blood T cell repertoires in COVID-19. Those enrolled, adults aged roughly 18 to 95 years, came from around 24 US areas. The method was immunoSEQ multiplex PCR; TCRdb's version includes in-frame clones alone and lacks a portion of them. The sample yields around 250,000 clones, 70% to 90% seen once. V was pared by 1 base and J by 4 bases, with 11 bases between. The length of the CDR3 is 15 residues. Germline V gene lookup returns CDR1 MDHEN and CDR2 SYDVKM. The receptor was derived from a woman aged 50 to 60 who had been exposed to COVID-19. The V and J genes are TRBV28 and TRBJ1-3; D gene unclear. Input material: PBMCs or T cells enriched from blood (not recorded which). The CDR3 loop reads CASSLSEVHGNTIYF. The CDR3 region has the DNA TGTGCCAGCAGTTTATCGGAGGTTCACGGAAACACCATATATTTT.